These 5 T cell receptor beta chains were all obtained from the same sample, sequenced in a study of early stage breast cancer tumors. Assay used: immunoSEQ multiplex PCR; TCRdb lists only in-frame clones, some missing. The sample gives 35,000 to 45,000 clones, 74% of which show up once; roughly 7% is in the top ten. Sequencing was carried out using blood. These receptors originate from a person between 60 and 70 years old with breast cancer.

The rearrangement links TRBV10-3 to TRBJ1-2; D is ambiguous. Per the germline V gene, CDR1 is ENHRY and CDR2 is SYGVKD. The CDR3 length is 13 residues. Trimming stripped 0 bases from V and 5 bases from J, with 7 bases between. The CDR3: CAISESIGYGYTF. CDR3 DNA sequence: TGTGCCATCAGTGAGTCGATCGGGTATGGCTACACCTTC.

The rearrangement uses TRBV2 and TRBJ1-2; D is unresolved. The germline V and J ends were trimmed by 4 bases and 2 bases, with 5 bases remaining between them. This CDR3 contains 12 residues. Germline V gene data show CDR1 as SNHLY and CDR2 as FYNNEI. The DNA of the CDR3 is TGTGCCAGCAGTGTAGCCAACTATGGCTACACCTTC. Translating it yields CASSVANYGYTF.

The chain uses TRBV12-5 and TRBJ2-2; TRBD1 is a possible D gene (5 bases). V lost 3 bases to trimming and J lost 9 bases, with 8 bases between them. The germline V gene encodes CDR1 LGHNT and CDR2 FRNRAP. The CDR3 runs 12 residues. The CDR3 DNA reads TGTGCTAGTGGTTTTGACAGTTGGGAGCTGTTTTTT. It yields the protein CASGFDSWELFF.

This clone was observed once. The chain recombines TRBV6-1 with TRBJ2-3; possible D gene TRBD1, 5 bases. Germline values: CDR1 MNHNS, CDR2 SASEGT. The CDR3 has 13 residues. Trimming shortened V by 7 bases and J by 10 bases, and 18 bases separated the two germline ends. CDR3 coding DNA: TGTGCCAGCATCTATTCAGGGTCCAAGGCGCAGTATTTT. This gives the protein CASIYSGSKAQYF.

This clone was detected a few times. This chain joins TRBV6-1 and TRBJ1-1, with D possibly TRBD1 on 5 matching bases. From germline, CDR1 is MNHNS and CDR2 SASEGT. Trimming removed 3 bases at V and 5 bases at J, with 10 bases between. The CDR3 covers 13 residues. For the CDR3, the DNA is TGTGCCAGCAGTGAGCAGGGTAAGACTGAAGCTTTCTTT. Translation: CASSEQGKTEAFF.